This T cell receptor (beta chain) was retrieved from a study of blood T cell repertoires in COVID-19. Study-wide background: Acute and convalescent COVID-19 samples came from the United States, Italy and Spain. PBMCs, B-cell-depleted T cells, or T cells provided the cDNA or gDNA that made up the material.

This CDR3 has 13 residues. Trimming shortened V by 7 bases and J by 10 bases, and 14 bases separated the two germline ends. Germline assignment: CDR1 MNHEY and CDR2 SVGAGI. Original processing methods: From reference gene primer amplification, estimates of nucleated cell counts were derived. The protocol was immunoSEQ multiplex PCR, while the TCRdb copy is restricted to in-frame clones and leaves out a portion. From that table come the V and J calls and clone size; the DNA was used to work out D and trimming. The sample comprises 90,000 to 120,000 clones, 65% to 80% of which are singletons, and roughly 4% rests with the top ten.

The receptor's source is a man between 65 and 80 years old with acute or convalescent COVID-19. The sequenced sample consisted of peripheral blood. V gene TRBV6-5 combines with J gene TRBJ1-6, with TRBD1 as a possible D gene (6 bases). The CDR3 loop reads CASTDRRGSPLHF. The CDR3 bases are TGTGCCAGCACCGACAGGAGAGGGTCACCCCTCCACTTT.